This is a list of T cell receptor beta chains from one sample in a study of memory CD8 T cells in hepatitis C reinfection. Assay used: immunoSEQ multiplex PCR; TCRdb lists only in-frame clones, some missing. The data contain about 50,000 clones, roughly nine tenths of them singletons. The specimen was naive CD8+ T cells sorted from blood. The receptor set was obtained from a man aged 18-30 years with hepatitis C virus infection. CDR3s include the opening cysteine and the closing phenylalanine or tryptophan. A D gene is named only where the DNA matches it firmly. Rows give clone size only sometimes, using once, few, many, or a class for an expanded clone.

CDR3 DNA	CDR3 protein	clone size	V gene	D gene	J gene
TGTGCCAGTAGTATCGCTCTGGCGGGTACCGAGCAGTTCTTC	CASSIALAGTEQFF	once	TRBV19	.	TRBJ2-1
TGTGCCAGCAGCCCCCCGACAGGGGCGTTCTATGGCTACACCTTC	CASSPPTGAFYGYTF	.	TRBV28	TRBD1	TRBJ1-2
TGTGCCAGCAGCTTGGGGCCAGATGCCGATACGCAGTATTTT	CASSLGPDADTQYF	.	TRBV5-4	.	TRBJ2-3
TGTGCCAGCAGCTTACCATTACTTTATGGCTACACCTTC	CASSLPLLYGYTF	.	TRBV7-9	.	TRBJ1-2
TGTGCCAGCAACAGGACTAGCGGGAGGGCCGGCGAGCAGTACTTC	CASNRTSGRAGEQYF	.	TRBV11-1	TRBD2	TRBJ2-7
TGTGCCAGCAGCGAGGGATCTGATGGGACAGCCTACGAGCAGTACTTC	CASSEGSDGTAYEQYF	.	TRBV9	TRBD1	TRBJ2-7
TGTGCCAGCAGCTTGGAGGGAGTTGAGCAGTTCTTC	CASSLEGVEQFF	.	TRBV5-4	.	TRBJ2-1
TGCGCCAGCAGCTTGTCTACGGGACAGAACACTGAAGCTTTCTTT	CASSLSTGQNTEAFF	few	TRBV5-1	.	TRBJ1-1
TGTGCCAGCAGCGTAGGCGGGTTGAGCTCCTACGATGAGCAGTTCTTC	CASSVGGLSSYDEQFF	.	TRBV9	.	TRBJ2-1
TGCAGCGTTGAAGATCAGGGGTTTGAGCAGTTCTTC	CSVEDQGFEQFF	.	TRBV29-1	.	TRBJ2-1
TGTGCCAGCAGCCCCGGACAGGGACCCCCAGATACGCAGTATTTT	CASSPGQGPPDTQYF	.	TRBV5-4	TRBD1	TRBJ2-3
TGCGCCAGCAGCGCGGGACGGATGACAACTAACTATGGCTACACCTTC	CASSAGRMTTNYGYTF	.	TRBV5-1	.	TRBJ1-2
TGTGCCAGCAGCTGGGGGACTAGCGGGTCAGCAGATACGCAGTATTTT	CASSWGTSGSADTQYF	.	TRBV5-8	TRBD2	TRBJ2-3
TGTGCCAGCAGCGCCATCAGGGACAGACCTCTGGGCACTGAAGCTTTCTTT	CASSAIRDRPLGTEAFF	.	TRBV9	TRBD1	TRBJ1-1
TGTGCCAGCAGGGGAACAGGGGATCCGGAGACCCAGTACTTC	CASRGTGDPETQYF	once	TRBV28	TRBD1	TRBJ2-5
TGCGCCAGCAGCCAAGAACACGATACGCAGTATTTT	CASSQEHDTQYF	.	TRBV4-1	.	TRBJ2-3
TGTGCCAGCAGCGTAGTCTCCGGGACAGATCGAGGAGCTTTCTTT	CASSVVSGTDRGAFF	.	TRBV9	TRBD1	TRBJ1-1
TGTGCCAGCAGTCTACAGGGAAATTCACCCCTCCACTTT	CASSLQGNSPLHF	.	TRBV6-6	.	TRBJ1-6
TGTGCCCACTCCTCTGTTAACACTGAAGCTTTCTTT	CAHSSVNTEAFF	.	TRBV28	.	TRBJ1-1
TGTGCCAGCAGTTTTCACCCAGAGGTTGGGGGGTATAATCAGCCCCAGCATTTT	CASSFHPEVGGYNQPQHF	.	TRBV28	.	TRBJ1-5
TGCGCCAGCAGCTTGGGACAGCTTTACAATGAGCAGTTCTTC	CASSLGQLYNEQFF	.	TRBV5-1	.	TRBJ2-1
TGTGCCAGCAGTTACTCCGTGACAAAGACTGAAGCTTTCTTT	CASSYSVTKTEAFF	few	TRBV6-5	.	TRBJ1-1
TGTGCCAGCAGCGATTTCGCGACAGATACGCAGTATTTT	CASSDFATDTQYF	.	TRBV9	.	TRBJ2-3
TGTGCCAGCAGTTACATCTCCCGGGGGGGTGAAAAACTGTTTTTT	CASSYISRGGEKLFF	few	TRBV6-6	.	TRBJ1-4
TGTGCCAGCAGCCCACGACAAGTCTACGAGCAGTACTTC	CASSPRQVYEQYF	.	TRBV11-2	.	TRBJ2-7
TGTGCCAGCACCCGCTGGGGGGATGGCTACACCTTC	CASTRWGDGYTF	.	TRBV28	.	TRBJ1-2
TGTGCCAGCTCACCAGGGGACTCCCCCTCTACTTACGAGCAGTACTTC	CASSPGDSPSTYEQYF	.	TRBV18	.	TRBJ2-7
TGTGCCAGCAGCTTGTCCGGGACAGGTTACACTGAAGCTTTCTTT	CASSLSGTGYTEAFF	.	TRBV5-6	TRBD1	TRBJ1-1
TGTGCCAGCACCTTGGGGCTAGCGGGCACCTACGAGCAGTACTTC	CASTLGLAGTYEQYF	.	TRBV28	TRBD2	TRBJ2-7
TGTGCCAGCGGGACTAGCGTCTGGAATGAGCAGTTCTTC	CASGTSVWNEQFF	once	TRBV7-9	TRBD2	TRBJ2-1
TGTGCCAGCAGCTCCTGGACAGGGAGCAATCAGCCCCAGCATTTT	CASSSWTGSNQPQHF	.	TRBV5-5	TRBD1	TRBJ1-5
TGTGCCACTCGGGGGACTGAAGCTTTCTTT	CATRGTEAFF	.	TRBV19	.	TRBJ1-1
TGTGCCAGCAGCTTTTCCGGGACGCAGTATTTT	CASSFSGTQYF	.	TRBV5-4	.	TRBJ2-3